What follows are 18 T cell receptor beta chains derived from one specimen sequenced in a study of T cell repertoires in cytomegalovirus infection (dated by TCRdb to 2018 to 2020). This sample was sequenced with an Illumina HiSeq 1500. The public sequencing data were trimmed at Q25 with fastp and processed into clonotypes with MiXCR by TCRdb, which kept only in-frame beta chains. A single entry per CDR3 protein holds the most common genes and DNA from its merged rows. The table for this sample lists some 300,000 distinct CDR3 sequences; around 9.6% of them were counted only once. The leading ten clones occupy around 2.4% of the sample. Sequenced material: PBMCs. These receptors were obtained from a human donor in good health (CMV status not recorded). Some clones in this sample may be carry-over from other donors' samples.

This clonotype was seen at least ten times. The chain is built from TRBV7-3 and TRBJ1-1; D is perhaps TRBD1 (6 bases). Looked up from germline, CDR1 is SGHTA and CDR2 is FQGTGA. The germline V and J ends were trimmed by 5 bases and 0 bases, with 13 bases remaining between them. The length of the CDR3 is 15 residues. The CDR3, as DNA: TGTGCCAGCAGCCACCAGGACAGCCTGAACACTGAAGCTTTCTTT. Translating it yields CASSHQDSLNTEAFF.

V gene TRBV19 combines with J gene TRBJ1-5; no reliable D call. CDR1 is LNHDA, CDR2 SQIVND, per germline (reference sequence). The length of the CDR3 is 13 residues. V lost 6 bases and J 3 bases, leaving 9 bases between the germline ends. CDR3: CASSPGINQPQHF. CDR3 DNA: TGTGCCAGTAGCCCTGGGATCAATCAGCCCCAGCATTTT.

This clonotype has ten or more counts. V is TRBV7-2 and J is TRBJ2-6; TRBD1 matches at 10 bases. This CDR3 has 17 amino acids. The ends lost 3 bases at V and 4 bases at J; junction bases unmatched: 6. Germline CDR1 and CDR2: SGHTA and FQGNSA. This CDR3 is CASSFRQGAAGANVLTF. CDR3 nucleotides: TGTGCCAGCAGCTTCCGACAGGGGGCGGCCGGGGCCAACGTCCTGACTTTC.

J is TRBJ1-1 and V is TRBV7-9; TRBD1 agrees at 7 bases. V shed 5 bases, J shed 5 bases, and the junction held 11 bases outside the gene matches. CDR1 is SEHNR, CDR2 FQNEAQ, per germline (reference sequence). The CDR3 has 15 amino acids. CDR3 sequence: CASSRFDREGTEAFF. DNA of the CDR3: TGTGCCAGCAGCCGATTCGACAGGGAGGGAACTGAAGCTTTCTTT.

The chain employs TRBV24-1 and TRBJ2-1, with a weak D call TRBD1 (6 bases). The CDR3 is made up of 15 amino acids. The V and J ends lost 6 bases and 0 bases respectively, with 11 bases between them. Germline V gene sequence: CDR1 KGHDR, CDR2 SFDVKD. The CDR3 sequence is CATSPQGSSYNEQFF. In nucleotides, the CDR3 is TGTGCCACCAGTCCCCAGGGGAGCTCCTACAATGAGCAGTTCTTC.

The chain uses TRBV5-4 and TRBJ2-2, with TRBD1 identical over 9 bases. V was clipped by 5 bases and J by 3 bases; unmatched bases: 11. Germline CDR1 SGHNT, CDR2 YYREEE (reference sequence). This CDR3 is 17 amino acids long. As DNA, the CDR3 is TGTGCCAGCAGTCCCACTCCAAGGACAGGGGACACCGGGGAGCTGTTTTTT. It encodes CASSPTPRTGDTGELFF.

This chain connects TRBV12-3 or TRBV12-4 to TRBJ2-6, with D possibly being TRBD2 (5 bases). V shed 5 bases and J shed 0 bases, with 8 bases lying between them. The CDR3 spans 15 residues. The CDR3 protein is CASSQRDSGANVLTF. The CDR3, as DNA: TGTGCCAGCAGTCAACGGGACTCTGGGGCCAACGTCCTGACTTTC.

This clonotype has a count of ten or more. V and J are TRBV19 and TRBJ2-3, with unresolved D. Germline assignment: CDR1 LNHDA and CDR2 SQIVND (reference sequence). There are 14 residues in the CDR3. The ends were cut back, 5 bases at V and 4 bases at J, with 13 bases in the middle. The CDR3 region is CASSPGLFADTQYF. The CDR3 DNA reads as TGTGCCAGTAGTCCCGGGCTTTTCGCAGATACGCAGTATTTT.

In its sample, this clonotype was seen a few times. This chain joins TRBV19 and TRBJ1-5; D remains unclear. V lost 1 base and J lost 7, with 8 bases in between. CDR1 is LNHDA and CDR2 is SQIVND in the germline V gene (reference sequence). The CDR3 runs to 13 residues. For the CDR3, the DNA is TGTGCCAGTAGTATAGCTGGGATCCAGCCCCAGCATTTT. This gives the protein CASSIAGIQPQHF.

The sample holds a few counts of this clonotype. This chain uses TRBV20-1 with TRBJ1-1; D is perhaps TRBD1 (5 bases). V dropped 0 bases and J dropped 4 bases, with 18 bases sitting between them. In germline, CDR1 is DFQATT, CDR2 SNEGSKA (reference sequence). The CDR3 loop spans 16 amino acids. CDR3 sequence reads: CSARDSRVGLRTEAFF. The CDR3 nucleotides are TGCAGTGCTAGAGATTCCAGGGTTGGGTTGCGCACTGAAGCTTTCTTT.

This clonotype came up many times. The chain employs TRBV11-2 and TRBJ2-3, with 7 positions matching TRBD2. V gave up 5 bases and J gave up 0 bases; unmatched junction bases: 5. This CDR3 contains 15 residues. Germline CDR1 reads SGHAT; CDR2 reads FQNNGV. Here the CDR3 DNA reads TGTGCCAGCAGCCCGCGGCGGGGGAGCACAGATACGCAGTATTTT. Protein sequence: CASSPRRGSTDTQYF.

This clonotype was detected many times. This chain connects TRBV7-2 to TRBJ2-5; 7 bases map to TRBD1. Germline values: CDR1 SGHTA, CDR2 FQGNSA. The CDR3 is made up of 14 amino acids. Losses at the gene ends were 5 bases for V and 9 bases for J; bases not matched to a gene: 12. CDR3 loop: CASSPGQRIRAQYF. The CDR3 region has the DNA TGTGCCAGCAGCCCGGGACAGAGGATTCGGGCCCAGTACTTC.

This clonotype was detected a few times. The chain employs TRBV20-1 and TRBJ2-7; 8 nucleotides line up with TRBD1. The CDR3 covers 13 residues. The V gene's germline CDR1 is DFQATT and CDR2 SNEGSKA (reference sequence). The CDR3 DNA follows: TGCAGTGCTGGAGACAGGGGCGCCTACGAGCAGTACGTC. Protein: CSAGDRGAYEQYV.

This clonotype was found many times. This chain joins TRBV10-3 and TRBJ1-1; TRBD1 matches 8 bases. Losses at the gene ends were 2 bases for V and 1 base for J; bases not matched to a gene: 9. CDR1 is ENHRY, CDR2 SYGVKD, per germline. There are 17 residues in the CDR3. The CDR3 protein is CAISERGGQVANTEAFF. CDR3 DNA sequence: TGTGCCATCAGTGAGAGGGGGGGACAGGTCGCGAACACTGAAGCTTTCTTT.

This clonotype was seen repeatedly, ten times or more. The chain has TRBV25-1 and TRBJ2-1; 9 bases map to TRBD1. J was trimmed by 7 bases and V by 6 bases; bases with no gene match: 7. CDR3 length equals 14 residues. In germline, CDR1 is MGHDK, CDR2 SYGVNS. The CDR3, as DNA: TGTGCCAGCAGGGCCGGACAGGGGTTGAATGAGCAGTTCTTC. Translated: CASRAGQGLNEQFF.

The table lists this clonotype with a few counts. The chain combines TRBV5-1 with TRBJ2-5; D perhaps matches TRBD2 (6 bases). The CDR3 contains 15 residues. Germline values: CDR1 SGHRS, CDR2 YFSETQ. Trimming left V 4 bases short and J 5 bases short, with 18 bases between. CDR3 region: CASSRGTPEAETQYF. The CDR3 bases are TGCGCCAGCAGCCGCGGGACTCCGGAGGCGGAGACCCAGTACTTC. The variable domain in full, with the rest retrieved from reference TRBV5-1 and TRBJ2-5, is KAGVTQTPRYLIKTRGQQVTLSCSPISGHRSVSWYQQTPGQGLQFLFEYFSETQRNKGNFPGRFSGRQFSNSRSEMNVSTLELGDSALYLCASSRGTPEAETQYFGPGTRLLVL.

This clonotype was detected many times. The chain joins TRBV20-1 to TRBJ2-1, with D possibly being TRBD2 (7 bases). Germline CDR1 and CDR2: DFQATT and SNEGSKA (reference sequence). The CDR3 length is 13 residues. Trimming stripped 6 bases from V and 14 bases from J, with 23 bases between. The CDR3 region is CSARSGGRREEFF. Written as DNA, the CDR3 is TGCAGTGCCCGCTCGGGGGGCCGCCGGGAGGAGTTCTTC.

This clonotype was counted many times. This rearrangement joins TRBV7-9 to TRBJ2-1; 8 bases align to TRBD1. The CDR3 has 15 residues. V gave up 1 base and J gave up 2 bases; unmatched junction bases: 1. CDR1 SEHNR and CDR2 FQNEAQ come from the germline V gene (reference sequence). The CDR3 spells CASSLGTGTYNEQFF. DNA of the CDR3: TGTGCCAGCAGCTTAGGGACAGGGACCTACAATGAGCAGTTCTTC.